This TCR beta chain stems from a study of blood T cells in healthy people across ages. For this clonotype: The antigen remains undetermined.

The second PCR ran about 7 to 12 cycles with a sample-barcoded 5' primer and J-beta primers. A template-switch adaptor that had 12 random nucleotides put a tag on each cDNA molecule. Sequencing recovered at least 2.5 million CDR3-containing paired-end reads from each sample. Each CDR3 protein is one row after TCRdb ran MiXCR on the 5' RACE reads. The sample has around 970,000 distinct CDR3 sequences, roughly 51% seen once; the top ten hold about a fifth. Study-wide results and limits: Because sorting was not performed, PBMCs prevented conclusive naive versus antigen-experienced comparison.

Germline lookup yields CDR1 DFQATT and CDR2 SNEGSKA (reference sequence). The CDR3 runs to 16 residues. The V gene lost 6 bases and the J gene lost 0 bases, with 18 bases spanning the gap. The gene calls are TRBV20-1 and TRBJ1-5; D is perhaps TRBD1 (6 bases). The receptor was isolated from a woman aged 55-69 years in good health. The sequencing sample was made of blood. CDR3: CSANRQDSTSNQPQHF. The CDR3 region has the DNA TGCAGTGCCAACAGACAGGACTCAACTAGCAATCAGCCCCAGCATTTT.